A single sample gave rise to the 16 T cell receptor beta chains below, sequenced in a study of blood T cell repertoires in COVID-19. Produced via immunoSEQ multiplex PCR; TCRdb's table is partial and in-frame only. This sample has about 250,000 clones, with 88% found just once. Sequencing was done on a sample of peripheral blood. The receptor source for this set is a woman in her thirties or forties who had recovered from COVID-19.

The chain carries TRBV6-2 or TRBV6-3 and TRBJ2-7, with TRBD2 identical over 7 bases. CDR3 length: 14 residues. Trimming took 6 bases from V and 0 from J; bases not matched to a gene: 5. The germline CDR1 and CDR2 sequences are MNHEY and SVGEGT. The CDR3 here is CASSSSSGSYEQYF. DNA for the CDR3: TGTGCCAGCAGCTCTTCTAGCGGCTCCTACGAGCAGTACTTC.

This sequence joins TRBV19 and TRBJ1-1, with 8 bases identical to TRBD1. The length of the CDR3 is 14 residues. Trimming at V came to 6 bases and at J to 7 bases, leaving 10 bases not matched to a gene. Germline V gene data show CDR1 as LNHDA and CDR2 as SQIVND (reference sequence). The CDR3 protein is CASSGPRQGSEAFF. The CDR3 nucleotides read TGTGCCAGTAGCGGACCCCGACAGGGGAGTGAAGCTTTCTTT.

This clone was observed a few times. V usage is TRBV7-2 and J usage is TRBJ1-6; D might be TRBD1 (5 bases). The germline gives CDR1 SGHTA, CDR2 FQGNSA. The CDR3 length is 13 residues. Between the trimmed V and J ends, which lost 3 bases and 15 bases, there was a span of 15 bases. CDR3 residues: CASSFKTGDFLHF. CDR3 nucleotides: TGTGCCAGCAGCTTTAAGACCGGGGACTTCCTCCACTTT.

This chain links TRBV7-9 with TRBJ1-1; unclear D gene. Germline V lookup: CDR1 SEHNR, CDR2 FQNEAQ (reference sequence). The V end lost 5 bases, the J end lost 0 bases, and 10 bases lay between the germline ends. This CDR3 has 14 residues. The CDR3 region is CASSPGSLNTEAFF. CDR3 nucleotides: TGTGCCAGCAGCCCGGGGTCACTGAACACTGAAGCTTTCTTT.

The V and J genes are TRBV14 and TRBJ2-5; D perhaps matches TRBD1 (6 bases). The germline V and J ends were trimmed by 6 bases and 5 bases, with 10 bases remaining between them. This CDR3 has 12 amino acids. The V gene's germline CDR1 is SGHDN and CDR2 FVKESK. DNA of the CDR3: TGTGCCAGCAGGAGGCAGGGGGAGACCCAGTACTTC. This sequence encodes CASRRQGETQYF.

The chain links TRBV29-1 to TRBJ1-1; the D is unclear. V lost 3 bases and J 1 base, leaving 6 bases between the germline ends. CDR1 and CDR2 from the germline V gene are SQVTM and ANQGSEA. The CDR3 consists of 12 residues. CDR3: CSVESGNTEAFF. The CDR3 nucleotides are TGCAGCGTTGAGTCAGGGAACACTGAAGCTTTCTTT.

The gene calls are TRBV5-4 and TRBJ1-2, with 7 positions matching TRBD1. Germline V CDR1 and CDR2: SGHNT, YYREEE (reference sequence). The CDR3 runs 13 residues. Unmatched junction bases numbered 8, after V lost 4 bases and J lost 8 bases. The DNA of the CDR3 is TGTGCCAGCAGCATTGACAGGGATGGGGGCTACACCTTC. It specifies CASSIDRDGGYTF.

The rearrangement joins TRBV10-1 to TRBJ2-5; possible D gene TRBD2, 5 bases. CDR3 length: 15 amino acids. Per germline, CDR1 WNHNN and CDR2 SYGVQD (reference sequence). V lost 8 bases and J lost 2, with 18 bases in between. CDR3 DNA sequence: TGCGCCAGCCCACGAGGGTTGACTCCACAAGAGACCCAGTACTTC. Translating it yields CASPRGLTPQETQYF.

The CDR3 here is CASSTRTSAYLETQYF. Written as DNA, the CDR3 is TGTGCCAGCAGCACACGGACTAGCGCCTACTTGGAGACCCAGTACTTC. V and J are TRBV7-2 and TRBJ2-5; 9 nucleotides agree with TRBD2. There are 16 residues in the CDR3. The germline gives CDR1 SGHTA, CDR2 FQGNSA. The J segment lost 5 bases and the V segment lost 5 bases, leaving 12 bases of the junction unmatched.

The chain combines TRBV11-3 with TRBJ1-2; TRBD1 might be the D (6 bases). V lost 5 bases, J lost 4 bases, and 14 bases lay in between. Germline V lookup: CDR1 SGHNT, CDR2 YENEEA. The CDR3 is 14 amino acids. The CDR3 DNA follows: TGTGCCAGCAGCGAGTCGACAGGACCCTATGGCTACACCTTC. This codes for CASSESTGPYGYTF.

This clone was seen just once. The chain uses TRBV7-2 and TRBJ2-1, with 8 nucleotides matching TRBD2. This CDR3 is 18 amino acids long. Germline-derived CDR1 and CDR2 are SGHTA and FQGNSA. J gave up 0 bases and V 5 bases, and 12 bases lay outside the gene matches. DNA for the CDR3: TGTGCCAGCAGCCCGTGGGGAACTAGCGGCAGCTCCTACAATGAGCAGTTCTTC. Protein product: CASSPWGTSGSSYNEQFF.

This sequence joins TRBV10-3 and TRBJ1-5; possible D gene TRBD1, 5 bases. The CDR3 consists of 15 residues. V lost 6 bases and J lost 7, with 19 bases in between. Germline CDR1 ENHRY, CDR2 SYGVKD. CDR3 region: CAISPTGGWGQPQHF. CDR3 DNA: TGTGCCATCAGCCCTACCGGGGGTTGGGGGCAGCCCCAGCATTTT.

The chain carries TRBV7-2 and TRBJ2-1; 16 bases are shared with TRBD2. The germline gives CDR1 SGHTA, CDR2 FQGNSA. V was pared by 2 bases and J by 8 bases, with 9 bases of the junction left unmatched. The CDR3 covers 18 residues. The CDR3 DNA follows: TGTGCCAGCAGCTTACCATCCGGGACTAGCGGGAGGGCCCATGAGCAGTTCTTC. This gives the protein CASSLPSGTSGRAHEQFF.

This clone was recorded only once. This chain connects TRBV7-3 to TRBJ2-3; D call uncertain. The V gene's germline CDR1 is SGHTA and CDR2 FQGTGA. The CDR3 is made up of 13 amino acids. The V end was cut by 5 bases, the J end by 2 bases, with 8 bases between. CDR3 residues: CASSPPSTDTQYF. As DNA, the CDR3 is TGTGCCAGCAGCCCCCCCTCCACAGATACGCAGTATTTT.

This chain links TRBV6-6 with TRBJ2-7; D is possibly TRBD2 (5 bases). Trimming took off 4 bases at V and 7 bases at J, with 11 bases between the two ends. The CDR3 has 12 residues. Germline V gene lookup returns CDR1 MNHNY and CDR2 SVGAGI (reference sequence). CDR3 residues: CASSSPPGEQYV. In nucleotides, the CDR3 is TGTGCCAGCAGTTCCCCGCCGGGAGAGCAGTACGTC.

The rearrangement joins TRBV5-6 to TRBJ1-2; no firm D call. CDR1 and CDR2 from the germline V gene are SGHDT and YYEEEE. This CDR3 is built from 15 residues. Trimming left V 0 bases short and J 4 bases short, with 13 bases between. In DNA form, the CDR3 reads TGTGCCAGCAGCTTGGTTGGCACAGCAGGCTATGGCTACACCTTC. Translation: CASSLVGTAGYGYTF.